What follows are 27 T cell receptor beta chains derived from one specimen sequenced in a study of identical twins. One entry per CDR3 protein, called by TCRdb with MiXCR from the 5' RACE reads. Among fewer than 250,000 distinct CDR3 sequences listed, 7.5% were seen once. Another study also made use of these data, one on yellow fever vaccine responses in identical twins.

The sample taken for sequencing was CD8+ T cells sorted from blood. Receptor source: a woman younger than 35 in good health.

Many counts were recorded for this clonotype. The CDR3 coding sequence is TGCAGTGCTAGAGGCCTAGCGGGAGATATCGATGAGCAGTTCTTC. Translation: CSARGLAGDIDEQFF. The chain joins TRBV20-1 to TRBJ2-1; 10 nucleotides align to TRBD2. Losses at the gene ends were 1 base for V and 8 bases for J; bases not matched to a gene: 8. Per the germline V gene, CDR1 is DFQATT and CDR2 is SNEGSKA (reference sequence). This CDR3 comprises 15 residues.

A note on this clonotype: This sequence may be a read error, since a much larger clone differs from it by one base. This chain joins TRBV12-3 or TRBV12-4 and TRBJ2-1; TRBD2 matches at 9 bases. Unmatched junction bases numbered 12, after V lost 8 bases and J lost 7 bases. The CDR3 runs to 15 residues. CDR3 region: CASCSLAGRENEQFF. The CDR3 DNA sequence: TGTGCCAGCTGTTCGCTAGCGGGAAGAGAGAATGAGCAGTTCTTC.

About this clonotype: A much bigger clone sits one base away, suggesting this may be a read error. V is TRBV6-6 and J is TRBJ1-1; D gene uncertain. This CDR3 region has 11 residues. CDR1 is MNHNY, CDR2 SVGAGI, per germline (reference sequence). The V gene lost 2 bases and the J gene lost 7 bases, with 5 bases spanning the gap. CDR3 sequence (DNA): TGTGCCAGCAGTTACGGTATTGAAGCTTTCTTT. Translation: CASSYGIEAFF.

This clonotype was seen repeatedly, ten times or more. This chain joins TRBV10-2 and TRBJ2-1, with TRBD2 identical over 7 bases. Germline V gene sequence: CDR1 WSHSY, CDR2 SAAADI. After removal of 7 bases from V and 2 bases from J, the junction contained 2 bases not matched to a gene. The CDR3 runs 13 residues. CDR3 residues: CASKAGTYNEQFF. CDR3 in DNA: TGCGCCAGCAAAGCGGGAACCTACAATGAGCAGTTCTTC.

This clonotype was recorded at least ten times. This chain connects TRBV12-3 or TRBV12-4 to TRBJ2-2, with D uncertain. V was cut by 5 bases and J by 2 bases, with 6 bases left in between. The CDR3 loop spans 13 amino acids. CDR3 sequence: CASSLPNTGELFF. The CDR3, as DNA: TGTGCCAGCAGTCTACCAAACACCGGGGAGCTGTTTTTT.

V gene TRBV6-5 combines with J gene TRBJ2-1; the match to TRBD2 covers 13 bases. Germline values: CDR1 MNHEY, CDR2 SVGAGI. CDR3 length: 18 residues. V gave up 2 bases and J gave up 4 bases; unmatched junction bases: 8. CDR3 protein: CASSYRTSGGQPYNEQFF. CDR3 DNA sequence: TGTGCCAGCAGTTACCGGACTAGCGGGGGTCAACCATACAATGAGCAGTTCTTC.

This clonotype was recorded a few times. V gene TRBV7-9 combines with J gene TRBJ2-7; TRBD2 might be the D (5 bases). The germline gives CDR1 SEHNR, CDR2 FQNEAQ (reference sequence). CDR3 length: 16 residues. The V and J ends lost 1 base and 0 bases respectively, with 13 bases between them. The CDR3 is CASSLDAGLLSYEQYF. The CDR3, as DNA: TGTGCCAGCAGCTTAGATGCAGGACTGCTCTCCTACGAGCAGTACTTC.

This clonotype appeared a few times. The V gene is TRBV7-8, the J gene TRBJ1-1, with 8 positions matching TRBD1. The CDR3 has 12 amino acids. V shed 5 bases and J 10 bases; nucleotides not matched to a gene: 6. The germline V gene has CDR1 SGHVS and CDR2 FQNEAQ. This chain's CDR3 is CASSRLGQGAFF. The CDR3 DNA reads as TGTGCCAGCAGCCGACTAGGACAGGGAGCTTTCTTT.

This clonotype was recorded many times. The genes are TRBV15 and TRBJ2-2; D tentatively reads TRBD1 or TRBD2 (5 bases each). V was cut by 5 bases and J by 6 bases, with 13 bases left in between. The CDR3 extends over 14 amino acids. Germline V lookup: CDR1 LNHNV, CDR2 YYDKDF (reference sequence). The CDR3 reads CATSGPGRAGELFF. In DNA form, the CDR3 reads TGTGCCACCAGCGGTCCGGGGCGAGCCGGGGAGCTGTTTTTT.

The chain combines TRBV6-4 with TRBJ2-1, with TRBD2 matching 7 bases. J was trimmed by 8 bases and V by 7 bases; bases with no gene match: 11. CDR1 and CDR2 (germline): MRHNA, SNTAGT. This CDR3 region has 14 residues. This CDR3 is CASTEEAGADEQFF. CDR3 DNA: TGTGCCAGCACCGAGGAGGCGGGAGCGGATGAGCAGTTCTTC.

This clonotype was detected many times. The chain joins TRBV4-1 to TRBJ2-7; D not resolved. The CDR3 runs 14 residues. The V end lost 3 bases, the J end lost 0 bases, and 9 bases lay between the germline ends. Germline V lookup: CDR1 MGHRA, CDR2 YSYEKL. The CDR3 DNA follows: TGCGCCAGCAGCCACGACGCGAACTCCTACGAGCAGTACTTC. This codes for CASSHDANSYEQYF.

The chain links TRBV12-3 or TRBV12-4 to TRBJ2-7, with D perhaps given as TRBD1 or TRBD2 (5 bases each). The CDR3 length is 13 residues. The V gene lost 6 bases and the J gene lost 2 bases, with 11 bases spanning the gap. The CDR3 DNA sequence: TGTGCCAGCAGAAGACAGACTACCTACGAGCAGTACTTC. It codes for CASRRQTTYEQYF.

This clonotype was found many times. The chain uses TRBV7-9 and TRBJ2-7; D perhaps matches TRBD2 (5 bases). From germline, CDR1 is SEHNR and CDR2 FQNEAQ (reference sequence). The germline V and J ends were trimmed by 0 bases and 0 bases, with 6 bases remaining between them. The CDR3 runs to 14 residues. CDR3 sequence reads: CASSLADYSYEQYV. The CDR3 region has the DNA TGTGCCAGCAGCTTAGCTGACTACTCCTACGAGCAGTACGTC.

This clonotype was observed a few times. The V gene is TRBV28, the J gene TRBJ1-1; 9 bases fit TRBD1. V trimming: 6 bases; J trimming: 6 bases; junction bases outside the gene matches: 8. Looked up from germline, CDR1 is MDHEN and CDR2 is SYDVKM. The CDR3 consists of 14 residues. The CDR3: CASSTDRGFSEAFF. The CDR3 nucleotides are TGTGCCAGCAGCACCGACAGGGGGTTCTCTGAAGCTTTCTTT.

This clonotype has more than one count but fewer than ten. V usage is TRBV11-2 and J usage is TRBJ2-7, with D tentatively TRBD2 (6 bases). Germline CDR1 reads SGHAT; CDR2 reads FQNNGV. The CDR3 loop spans 15 amino acids. Trimming removed 5 bases at V and 6 bases at J, with 20 bases between. The DNA for the CDR3 is TGTGCCAGCAGCCTCCTGCCCTCCGGGACTCGCGAGCAGTACGTC. It specifies CASSLLPSGTREQYV.

This clonotype was detected only a few times. The chain couples TRBV28 to TRBJ2-7; D uncertain. This CDR3 spans 13 amino acids. With 3 bases removed from V and 3 bases from J, the gap between germline ends came to 9 bases. The germline V gene encodes CDR1 MDHEN and CDR2 SYDVKM. The CDR3 DNA sequence: TGTGCCAGCAGTTTGTTCTCCGACTACGAGCAGTACTTC. It specifies CASSLFSDYEQYF.

This clonotype was counted at least ten times. The CDR3 sequence: CASSLVPGGLDTQYF. The CDR3 DNA follows: TGTGCCAGCAGTTTAGTGCCGGGAGGGCTAGATACGCAGTATTTT. The chain is built from TRBV12-3 or TRBV12-4 and TRBJ2-3; 8 bases line up with TRBD2. This CDR3 is built from 15 residues. V shed 1 base and J 5 bases; nucleotides not matched to a gene: 5.

The rearrangement links TRBV4-1 to TRBJ2-7; a weak D match, TRBD1 (6 bases). V was pared by 2 bases and J by 2 bases, with 22 bases between. The CDR3 length is 18 residues. Germline V CDR1 and CDR2: MGHRA, YSYEKL. The CDR3 DNA reads as TGCGCCAGCAGCCAACGGGCGCTTGGCAGGGGAAGTGCCTACGAGCAGTACTTC. Protein sequence: CASSQRALGRGSAYEQYF.

This clonotype was seen only a few times. The genes are TRBV6-5 and TRBJ2-1; the D gene is possibly TRBD2 (6 bases). Trimming removed 2 bases at V and 3 bases at J, with 11 bases between. CDR1 is MNHEY, CDR2 SVGAGI, per germline. The CDR3 loop spans 15 amino acids. The CDR3: CASSYTVAVYNEQFF. Written as DNA, the CDR3 is TGTGCCAGCAGTTACACGGTAGCGGTCTACAATGAGCAGTTCTTC.

Only a few counts were recorded for this clonotype. The chain uses TRBV7-9 and TRBJ1-2; D may be TRBD1 (5 bases). Trimming left V 3 bases short and J 6 bases short, with 17 bases between. The CDR3 loop spans 15 amino acids. In germline, CDR1 is SEHNR, CDR2 FQNEAQ (reference sequence). CDR3: CASSFGDGSIDGYTF. The CDR3 bases are TGTGCCAGCAGCTTTGGGGACGGGTCGATCGATGGCTACACCTTC.

This clonotype was detected ten times or more. This chain joins TRBV4-1 and TRBJ2-1; TRBD1 aligns across 9 bases. J lost 15 bases, V lost 5 bases, and 20 bases had no gene match. Germline V gene sequence: CDR1 MGHRA, CDR2 YSYEKL. This CDR3 has 16 residues. DNA of the CDR3: TGCGCCAGCAGCTGGGAGCGACAGGGGGACAACGGACGCTGGTTCTTC. Translated: CASSWERQGDNGRWFF.

This clonotype was detected a few times. The chain recombines TRBV3-1 with TRBJ2-7, with 13 bases identical to TRBD2. Trimming cost V 6 bases and J 3 bases; bases outside gene matches: 11. Germline V gene sequence: CDR1 LGHDT, CDR2 YNNKEL (reference sequence). This CDR3 region has 17 residues. In DNA form, the CDR3 reads TGTGCCAGCAGTAGACGGACTAGCGGGAGTACTGGCTACGAGCAGTACTTC. It yields the protein CASSRRTSGSTGYEQYF.

This clonotype was recorded at least ten times. V usage is TRBV3-1 and J usage is TRBJ1-6, with D perhaps matching TRBD1 (6 bases). The V end lost 8 bases, the J end lost 4 bases, and 9 bases lay between the germline ends. Germline-derived CDR1 and CDR2 are LGHDT and YNNKEL (reference sequence). The CDR3 loop spans 13 amino acids. CDR3 loop: CASCQGYNSPLHF. The CDR3 bases are TGTGCCAGCTGTCAGGGGTATAATTCACCCCTCCACTTT.

In its sample, this clonotype was seen many times. The V gene is TRBV3-1, the J gene TRBJ2-3, with 7 bases identical to TRBD2. Looked up from germline, CDR1 is LGHDT and CDR2 is YNNKEL (reference sequence). The CDR3 is made up of 15 amino acids. The V and J ends lost 4 bases and 3 bases, in that order; junction bases with no gene match: 7. The CDR3 loop reads CASSRIGLGTDTQYF. The CDR3 DNA is TGTGCCAGCAGCCGCATCGGACTAGGGACAGATACGCAGTATTTT.

The sample holds a few counts of this clonotype. The rearrangement uses TRBV20-1 and TRBJ2-1; 7 bases agree with TRBD2. The CDR3 sequence is 15 residues long. The germline V gene encodes CDR1 DFQATT and CDR2 SNEGSKA (reference sequence). The ends lost 5 bases at V and 6 bases at J; junction bases unmatched: 13. The CDR3 region is CSAGGGGGFFNEQFF. DNA of the CDR3: TGCAGTGCTGGCGGTGGGGGGGGGTTTTTCAATGAGCAGTTCTTC.

This clonotype was counted ten times or more. The genes are TRBV12-3 or TRBV12-4 and TRBJ2-7; 12 positions match TRBD2. The CDR3 sequence is 19 residues long. The V and J ends lost 7 bases and 2 bases, in that order; junction bases with no gene match: 18. CDR3: CASNTGTSGLYSDPYEQYF. CDR3 DNA: TGTGCCAGCAATACTGGGACTAGCGGGCTTTATTCGGATCCCTACGAGCAGTACTTC.

This clonotype was observed a few times. The J gene is TRBJ2-7, the V gene TRBV9; a weak D match, TRBD2 (6 bases). CDR1 and CDR2 (germline): SGDLS, YYNGEE. CDR3 length: 14 residues. Trimming left V 2 bases short and J 0 bases short, with 9 bases between. CDR3 nucleotides: TGTGCCAGCAGCGTGGGACTTAGCTCCTACGAGCAGTACTTC. It encodes CASSVGLSSYEQYF. The variable domain in full, with the rest retrieved from reference TRBV9 and TRBJ2-7, is DSGVTQTPKHLITATGQRVTLRCSPRSGDLSVYWYQQSLDQGLQFLIQYYNGEERAKGNILERFSAQQFPDLHSELNLSSLELGDSALYFCASSVGLSSYEQYFGPGTRLTVT.